The T cell receptor (beta chain) under discussion was sequenced for a study of control samples from healthy donors and cancer patients (dated by TCRdb to the early 2020s). A word on this clone: Its antigen has not been determined. No base quality values were provided; no much bigger clone lies one nucleotide off.

Receptors were amplified or captured by the immunoSEQ multiplex PCR assay. The table was pulled from immuneACCESS by TCRdb, which kept in-frame rearrangements only. Such tables lose some clones; where checked, under half of the loss comes from unresolved V genes, and the rest has no known cause. This sample gives roughly 25,000 clones in total; more than 75% of them show up just once. The ten most abundant clones make up around an eighth of the sample. This clonotype was sampled from a middle-aged man with lung cancer. The sequenced sample consisted of PBMCs.

The sequence in DNA is TGTGCCAGCAGTGCTAGCGGGGGGACAAATGAGCAGTTCTTC. It translates to CASSASGGTNEQFF. This chain is built from TRBV2 and TRBJ2-1; 11 middle bases align to TRBD2. CDR1 SNHLY and CDR2 FYNNEI are derived from the germline V gene. Trimmed from V: 4 bases; trimmed from J: 7 bases; junction bases lacking a gene match: 3. The CDR3 numbers 14 residues from cysteine through phenylalanine. CDR3 DNA only is kept here, 42 bases in frame from base 1.